Listed below are T cell receptor beta chains from one sample, sequenced in a study of response to subunit inactivated influenza vaccine. TCRdb independently ran MiXCR on the RT-PCR reads; one entry per CDR3 protein. The data show about 300,000 distinct CDR3 sequences, with just over 20% seen just once and approximately 10% held by the top ten. Sequenced here: PBMCs from blood, sampled approximately 20 months after vaccination. These receptors all stem from a man aged 50 to 69 who received an inactivated influenza vaccine. CDR3s include the opening cysteine and the closing phenylalanine or tryptophan.

cdr3_aa,v_call,cdr3_length,j_call
CASSLQTTRTDTQYF,TRBV2,15,TRBJ2-3
CASSRSGGNTEAFF,TRBV12-3/TRBV12-4,14,TRBJ1-1
CSARGTVQETQYF,TRBV20-1,13,TRBJ2-5
CASSYQPGQSYEQYF,TRBV7-2,15,TRBJ2-7
CASSQAWQDQPQHF,TRBV4-3,14,TRBJ1-5
CASSPGTSGIEQFF,TRBV5-1,14,TRBJ2-1
CASRANTQYF,TRBV2,10,TRBJ2-3
CASSYSTTNEQFF,TRBV6-2/TRBV6-3,13,TRBJ2-1
CASSLEWTDTQYF,TRBV5-1,13,TRBJ2-3
CSASKGRSSYNSPLHF,TRBV20-1,16,TRBJ1-6
CASSLGTVGGYLYNEQFF,TRBV5-1,18,TRBJ2-1
CAWSKPGLQLIF,TRBV30,12,TRBJ2-1
CASSEDRGLQPQHF,TRBV18,14,TRBJ1-5
CASSRTGPGGYTF,TRBV6-1,13,TRBJ1-2
CASSIGVASNEKLFF,TRBV19,15,TRBJ1-4
CASSRTNGELFF,TRBV6-6,12,TRBJ2-2
CASTSAGVRNTIYF,TRBV7-2,14,TRBJ1-3
CASSRDRWNSPLHF,TRBV3-1,14,TRBJ1-6
CASSPREVLGYTF,TRBV18,13,TRBJ1-2
CAISPDGAYEQYF,TRBV10-3,13,TRBJ2-7
CASSSSDRGPTGELFF,TRBV7-8,16,TRBJ2-2
CASTREREQFF,TRBV28,11,TRBJ2-1
CASSPTSLTNEKLFF,TRBV7-2,15,TRBJ1-4
CASSLEYMVGRGGNTIYF,TRBV7-8,18,TRBJ1-3
CASSEVLWYGYTF,TRBV6-1,13,TRBJ1-2
CATSRRSRDETQYF,TRBV15,14,TRBJ2-5
CASSPADRGYTEAFF,TRBV18,15,TRBJ1-1
CAWSPGTLAYEQYF,TRBV30,14,TRBJ2-7
CASSYDPGPPSTDTQYF,TRBV5-6,17,TRBJ2-3
CATRPGSTDTQYF,TRBV10-3,13,TRBJ2-3
CASSPPGTGGIYGYTF,TRBV7-2,16,TRBJ1-2
CASSQRADHRTDTQYF,TRBV19,16,TRBJ2-3
CASSLGDGGAFTGELFF,TRBV12-3/TRBV12-4,17,TRBJ2-2
CATSGPSRGYTF,TRBV24-1,12,TRBJ1-2
CSATRSGRAANEQFF,TRBV20-1,15,TRBJ2-1
CASSQDGPQYF,TRBV4-1,11,TRBJ2-7
CSAAPAQASYEQYF,TRBV20-1,14,TRBJ2-7
CASSERETQYF,TRBV12-3/TRBV12-4,11,TRBJ2-5
CASSPSPPNEQYF,TRBV18,13,TRBJ2-7
CSARDLRELLEQYF,TRBV20-1,14,TRBJ2-7
CASTKGPPYNEQFF,TRBV5-1,14,TRBJ2-1
CASSQDPSPLNEQFF,TRBV4-3,15,TRBJ2-1
CASSNDRPGNTIYF,TRBV12-3/TRBV12-4,14,TRBJ1-3
CASSARTGRSYNEQFF,TRBV12-3/TRBV12-4,16,TRBJ2-1
CASSPEGGNYGYTF,TRBV18,14,TRBJ1-2
CASSQDSGRSNQPQHF,TRBV4-2,16,TRBJ1-5
CSVRDRRAYEQYF,TRBV29-1,13,TRBJ2-7
CASSRDHNEQFF,TRBV28,12,TRBJ2-1
CASSLGLAGYQSKNNEQFF,TRBV7-8,19,TRBJ2-1
CASSLGGNIQYF,TRBV11-1,12,TRBJ2-4